This T cell receptor beta chain was sequenced in a study of blood T cells in healthy people across ages. The CDR3 contains 13 residues. Germline CDR1 and CDR2: SEHNR and FQNEAQ (reference sequence). Trimming cost V 11 bases and J 0 bases, with 14 bases left between them. A second PCR of about 7 to 12 cycles used a sample-barcoded 5' primer and a J-beta primer mix. TCRdb re-called the 5' RACE reads through MiXCR, storing one row per CDR3 protein. Of 600,000 to 850,000 distinct CDR3 sequences in the sample, 25% were seen once. Another study also made use of these data, one on T cells of mothers and their children.

This chain uses TRBV7-9 with TRBJ2-7; D ambiguous. The material sequenced was blood. The receptor was derived from a boy younger than 18 in good health. Here the CDR3 reads CAGNEGPSYEQYF. The CDR3 DNA follows: TGTGCCGGCAACGAAGGGCCCTCCTACGAGCAGTACTTC.